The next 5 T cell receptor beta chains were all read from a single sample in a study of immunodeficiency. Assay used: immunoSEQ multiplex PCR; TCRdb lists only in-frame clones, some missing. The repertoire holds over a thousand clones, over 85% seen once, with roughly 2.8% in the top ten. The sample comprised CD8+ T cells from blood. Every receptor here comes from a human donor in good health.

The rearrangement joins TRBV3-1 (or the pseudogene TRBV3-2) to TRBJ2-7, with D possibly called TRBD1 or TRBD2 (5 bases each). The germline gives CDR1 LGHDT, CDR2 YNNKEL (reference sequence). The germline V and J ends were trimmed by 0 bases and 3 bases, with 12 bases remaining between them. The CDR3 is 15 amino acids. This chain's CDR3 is CASSQDLRELYEQYF. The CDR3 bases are TGTGCCAGCAGCCAAGATCTCAGGGAGCTCTACGAGCAGTACTTC.

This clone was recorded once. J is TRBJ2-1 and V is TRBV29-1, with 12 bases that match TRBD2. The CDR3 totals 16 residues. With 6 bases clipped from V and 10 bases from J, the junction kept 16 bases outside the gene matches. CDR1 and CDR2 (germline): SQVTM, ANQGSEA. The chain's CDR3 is CSVPQRGTSGGREQFF. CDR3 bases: TGCAGCGTCCCACAGCGGGGAACTAGCGGGGGGCGGGAGCAGTTCTTC.

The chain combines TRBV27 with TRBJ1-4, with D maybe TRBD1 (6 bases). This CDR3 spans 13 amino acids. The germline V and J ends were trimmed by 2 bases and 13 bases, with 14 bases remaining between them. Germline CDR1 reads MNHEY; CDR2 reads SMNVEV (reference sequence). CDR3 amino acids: CASSLKGGQSLFF. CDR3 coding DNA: TGTGCCAGCAGTTTAAAGGGGGGACAATCACTGTTTTTT.

CDR3 nucleotides: TGCGCCAGCAGCCACAACCTAGGGGGGGGGCTAGGCAATGAGCAGTTCTTC. Translation gives CASSHNLGGGLGNEQFF. The chain combines TRBV4-1 with TRBJ2-1, with D possibly being TRBD2 (7 bases). Trimming pared 3 bases from V and 6 bases from J, leaving 21 bases between. This CDR3 is built from 17 residues. The germline CDR1 and CDR2 sequences are MGHRA and YSYEKL.

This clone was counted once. Here the CDR3 reads CASSSRTGQVYEQYF. The DNA of the CDR3 is TGTGCCAGCAGCTCCAGGACAGGGCAGGTTTACGAGCAGTACTTC. The chain couples TRBV7-9 to TRBJ2-7; 8 nucleotides align to TRBD1. Germline values: CDR1 SEHNR, CDR2 FQNEAQ (reference sequence). CDR3 size: 15 residues. V shed 4 bases, J shed 4 bases, and the junction held 9 bases outside the gene matches.